This TCR beta chain was observed in a study of beta chain features in type 1 diabetes. Study-wide background: Healthy donors resembled patients in age, gender and cell yields.

Expressed TCRB transcripts were sequenced, since all the RNA that had been isolated was reverse transcribed. Profiling relied on immunoSEQ multiplex PCR, and the TCRdb table lists in-frame clones only, not all of them. The table includes approximately 730,000 clones, about an eighth detected once. Regarding the study as a whole: When Type 1 diabetes patients were examined, their TCRB CDR3s proved moderately but significantly shorter in all four CD4+ subsets.

Comment on this clone: The antigen is not known.

Germline V gene sequence: CDR1 SGHNT, CDR2 YYREEE (reference sequence). The CDR3 runs 13 residues. Trimming shortened V by 1 base and J by 7 bases, and 11 bases separated the two germline ends. The receptor was derived from a young man with type 1 diabetes. The specimen sequenced was naive CD4+ T cells from blood. The V call is TRBV5-4, the J call TRBJ1-2, with a possible D match to TRBD1 (5 bases). CDR3: CASSLWGTSGYTF. The CDR3 DNA is TGTGCCAGCAGCTTGTGGGGGACGAGTGGCTACACCTTC.